These 31 T cell receptor beta chains share one sample of origin, sequenced in a study of blood T cell repertoires in COVID-19. Produced via immunoSEQ multiplex PCR; TCRdb's table is partial and in-frame only. The sample contains about 190,000 clones, over 75% of which appear only once. Sequenced input: peripheral blood. These receptors were collected from a woman aged 45 to 65 with acute or convalescent COVID-19.

The gene calls are TRBV30 and TRBJ1-5, with D possibly TRBD1 on 6 matching bases. Germline V lookup: CDR1 GTSNPN, CDR2 SVGIG (reference sequence). V was trimmed by 5 bases and J by 5 bases, leaving 13 bases between them. The CDR3 sequence is 13 residues long. This CDR3 is CAWRGGRDQPQHF. DNA of the CDR3: TGTGCCTGGCGCGGGGGCAGGGATCAGCCCCAGCATTTT.

The V gene is TRBV18, the J gene TRBJ1-4; D is undetermined. V lost 0 bases to trimming and J lost 4 bases, with 9 bases between them. CDR1 KGHSH and CDR2 LQKENI come from the germline V gene. The CDR3 covers 15 residues. The CDR3 loop is CASSPPSPLNEKLFF. The CDR3 DNA reads TGTGCCAGCTCACCACCGAGTCCCCTTAATGAAAAACTGTTTTTT. The full variable domain, in which reference TRBV18 and TRBJ1-4 provide the parts outside the CDR3, is NAGVMQNPRHLVRRRGQEARLRCSPMKGHSHVYWYRQLPEEGLKFMVYLQKENIIDESGMPKERFSAEFPKEGPSILRIQQVVRGDSAAYFCASSPPSPLNEKLFFGSGTQLSVL.

The chain couples TRBV19 to TRBJ1-6, with 7 positions matching TRBD1. The CDR3 is 14 amino acids. Looked up from germline, CDR1 is LNHDA and CDR2 is SQIVND (reference sequence). V was clipped by 2 bases and J by 8 bases; unmatched bases: 3. The chain's CDR3 is CASSIPGQHSPLHF. CDR3 nucleotide sequence: TGTGCCAGTAGTATACCGGGACAGCATTCACCCCTCCACTTT.

The chain carries TRBV6-5 and TRBJ1-2, with D tentatively TRBD1 (5 bases). V was pared by 0 bases and J by 8 bases, with 16 bases between. The CDR3 loop spans 15 amino acids. Per the germline V gene, CDR1 is MNHEY and CDR2 is SVGAGI. The CDR3 spells CASSYSVTVSGGYTF. Written as DNA, the CDR3 is TGTGCCAGCAGTTACTCAGTGACAGTATCGGGCGGCTACACCTTC.

V gene TRBV5-1 combines with J gene TRBJ2-3; 7 bases match TRBD2. J lost 6 bases, V lost 4 bases, and 5 bases had no gene match. Germline V gives CDR1 SGHRS, CDR2 YFSETQ. CDR3 size: 13 residues. CDR3 region: CASSPGAGDTQYF. The CDR3 region has the DNA TGCGCCAGCAGCCCGGGAGCGGGGGATACGCAGTATTTT.

The rearrangement joins TRBV6-5 to TRBJ2-4, with D maybe TRBD1 (6 bases). Trimming took 6 bases from V and 8 from J, leaving 17 bases between them. Germline V gene lookup returns CDR1 MNHEY and CDR2 SVGAGI. The CDR3 runs 14 residues. The CDR3, as DNA: TGTGCCAGCAGCTCCACAGGGCTCGCGGACATTCAGTACTTC. It encodes CASSSTGLADIQYF.

This clone was picked up a small number of times. The CDR3 bases are TGCAGTGCTAGTAGATTGTTAGCGGGCGATGAGCAGTTCTTC. Its translation is CSASRLLAGDEQFF. The chain employs TRBV20-1 and TRBJ2-1; 7 bases align to TRBD2. The V gene's germline CDR1 is DFQATT and CDR2 SNEGSKA (reference sequence). V was pared by 3 bases and J by 8 bases, with 10 bases of the junction left unmatched. This CDR3 contains 14 residues.

The J gene is TRBJ2-7, the V gene TRBV9; 11 nucleotides agree with TRBD1. This CDR3 is 14 amino acids long. Per germline, CDR1 SGDLS and CDR2 YYNGEE. After removal of 6 bases from V and 6 bases from J, the junction contained 8 bases not matched to a gene. This CDR3 is CASTSGTGGVEQYF. CDR3 coding DNA: TGTGCCAGCACGTCCGGGACAGGGGGGGTCGAGCAGTACTTC.

This chain links TRBV19 with TRBJ1-4, with D unclear. The CDR3 is made up of 11 amino acids. The germline V gene encodes CDR1 LNHDA and CDR2 SQIVND (reference sequence). The ends were cut back, 9 bases at V and 4 bases at J, with 6 bases in the middle. As DNA, the CDR3 is TGTGCCAGCGTCTTTAATGAAAAACTGTTTTTT. As protein: CASVFNEKLFF.

This clone was counted a few times. This sequence joins TRBV5-6 and TRBJ2-4, with TRBD1 matching over 9 bases. The CDR3 has 17 residues. After removal of 4 bases from V and 4 bases from J, the junction contained 12 bases not matched to a gene. The germline V gene has CDR1 SGHDT and CDR2 YYEEEE. The CDR3 loop reads CASSLLSGTGTKNIQYF. The CDR3 DNA sequence: TGTGCCAGCAGCCTCTTATCGGGGACAGGGACTAAAAACATTCAGTACTTC.

This chain connects TRBV3-1 (or the pseudogene TRBV3-2) to TRBJ2-5; TRBD1 is a possible D gene (5 bases). CDR3 length: 12 amino acids. Per germline, CDR1 LGHDT and CDR2 YNNKEL (reference sequence). Trimming took off 0 bases at V and 7 bases at J, with 6 bases between the two ends. CDR3 DNA: TGTGCCAGCAGCCAAGAAAGGGGGACCCAGTACTTC. It yields the protein CASSQERGTQYF.

This clone was detected a few times. This chain connects TRBV28 to TRBJ2-7, with TRBD2 as a possible D gene (6 bases). V gave up 10 bases and J gave up 2 bases, with 18 bases separating them. Germline CDR1 and CDR2: MDHEN and SYDVKM. CDR3 size: 14 residues. CDR3: CATVVAGSPYEQYF. CDR3 in DNA: TGTGCCACCGTTGTGGCGGGGTCCCCCTACGAGCAGTACTTC.

This chain uses TRBV24-1 with TRBJ2-3; 7 bases agree with TRBD1. Per the germline V gene, CDR1 is KGHDR and CDR2 is SFDVKD. This CDR3 spans 15 amino acids. V lost 0 bases and J lost 2; bases outside the gene matches: 1. The DNA for the CDR3 is TGTGCCACCAGTGATTTGACAGGGGCCACAGATACGCAGTATTTT. Translating it yields CATSDLTGATDTQYF.

This clone appeared a few times. The gene calls are TRBV6-5 and TRBJ2-1; 9 bases align to TRBD2. This CDR3 contains 16 residues. J was trimmed by 0 bases and V by 2 bases; bases with no gene match: 2. Germline V lookup: CDR1 MNHEY, CDR2 SVGAGI. Written as DNA, the CDR3 is TGTGCCAGCAGTTACGGCGGGAGGGCCTCCTACAATGAGCAGTTCTTC. Amino acid sequence: CASSYGGRASYNEQFF.

The rearrangement links TRBV13 to TRBJ2-7; 7 nucleotides match TRBD1. Germline CDR1 is PRHDT and CDR2 is FYEKMQ (reference sequence). The length of the CDR3 is 14 residues. The J segment lost 0 bases and the V segment lost 5 bases, leaving 4 bases of the junction unmatched. DNA for the CDR3: TGTGCCAGCAGCCGGGACAGCTTCTCCTACGAGCAGTACTTC. It codes for CASSRDSFSYEQYF.

V gene TRBV19 combines with J gene TRBJ2-3, with no clear D. The V and J ends lost 4 bases and 0 bases respectively, with 5 bases between them. The CDR3 totals 13 residues. The germline gives CDR1 LNHDA, CDR2 SQIVND (reference sequence). The CDR3 DNA reads TGTGCCAGTAGTACGTCTAGCACAGATACGCAGTATTTT. The encoded protein is CASSTSSTDTQYF.

The chain has TRBV5-4 and TRBJ1-1, with TRBD1 matching 7 bases. There are 16 residues in the CDR3. Germline assignment: CDR1 SGHNT and CDR2 YYREEE (reference sequence). V lost 4 bases and J lost 6; bases outside the gene matches: 15. CDR3 amino acids: CASSRRTGAAGPEAFF. In DNA, the CDR3 is TGTGCCAGCAGCAGAAGGACAGGTGCGGCGGGACCTGAAGCTTTCTTT.

The chain recombines TRBV4-3 with TRBJ2-2; D perhaps matches TRBD2 (6 bases). The CDR3 runs 17 residues. V lost 0 bases and J lost 8, with 19 bases in between. Germline CDR1 reads LGHNA; CDR2 reads YSLEER. DNA for the CDR3: TGCGCCAGCAGCCAAGAAAATCGGCGGGAAACCACTGGGGAGCTGTTTTTT. Its protein product is CASSQENRRETTGELFF.

This chain joins TRBV24-1 and TRBJ2-1; 8 nucleotides agree with TRBD2. Germline V CDR1 and CDR2: KGHDR, SFDVKD. Unmatched junction bases numbered 9, after V lost 4 bases and J lost 5 bases. The CDR3 spans 16 residues. The CDR3 DNA is TGTGCCACCAGTGACCTCCTCCGGGGGGGGGACAATGAGCAGTTCTTC. It encodes CATSDLLRGGDNEQFF.

The genes are TRBV15 and TRBJ1-5, with 8 positions matching TRBD1. CDR1 and CDR2 (germline): LNHNV, YYDKDF (reference sequence). This CDR3 spans 15 amino acids. V trimming: 2 bases; J trimming: 6 bases; junction bases outside the gene matches: 6. CDR3 bases: TGTGCCACCAGCAGATCCAAAGGGACAGGTCAGCCCCAGCATTTT. This gives the protein CATSRSKGTGQPQHF.

Here the CDR3 DNA reads TGCAGTGCTAGTGAGAGCCCCGGGGTGACCCAGTACTTC. Translated, it gives CSASESPGVTQYF. The V call is TRBV20-1, the J call TRBJ2-5; weak D call: TRBD2 (5 bases). This CDR3 contains 13 residues. The germline V and J ends were trimmed by 3 bases and 7 bases, with 15 bases remaining between them. The germline CDR1 and CDR2 sequences are DFQATT and SNEGSKA (reference sequence).

The genes are TRBV13 and TRBJ2-7; D is ambiguous. There are 13 residues in the CDR3. Germline CDR1 and CDR2: PRHDT and FYEKMQ (reference sequence). Trimming stripped 3 bases from V and 6 bases from J, with 12 bases between. The chain's CDR3 is CASSFRVSSEQYF. The CDR3 DNA reads as TGTGCCAGCAGCTTTCGAGTATCTAGCGAGCAGTACTTC. Based on the CDR3 plus reference TRBV13 and TRBJ2-7, the full variable domain is AAGVIQSPRHLIKEKRETATLKCYPIPRHDTVYWYQQGPGQDPQFLISFYEKMQSDKGSIPDRFSAQQFSDYHSELNMSSLELGDSALYFCASSFRVSSEQYFGPGTRLTVT.

This clone occurred once. CDR3 bases: TGTGCCAGCAGTTACTCCGAAGACAGGGCCCACTTCAATCAGCCCCAGCATTTT. Amino acid sequence: CASSYSEDRAHFNQPQHF. This chain connects TRBV6-2 or TRBV6-3 to TRBJ1-5, with 7 bases that match TRBD1. V lost 0 bases, J lost 3 bases, and 11 bases stayed unmatched. CDR3 length: 18 amino acids. The germline V gene has CDR1 MNHEY and CDR2 SVGEGT.

This sequence joins TRBV19 and TRBJ1-2, with 9 bases matching TRBD1. CDR3 size: 13 residues. The J segment lost 9 bases and the V segment lost 6 bases, leaving 8 bases of the junction unmatched. Germline V gene data show CDR1 as LNHDA and CDR2 as SQIVND (reference sequence). In nucleotides, the CDR3 is TGTGCCAGTAGGGACCGGGACAGGGATAGCTACACCTTC. Protein product: CASRDRDRDSYTF.

This clone was recorded only once. The chain recombines TRBV18 with TRBJ2-7; TRBD1 agrees at 8 bases. This CDR3 region has 16 residues. The germline V gene has CDR1 KGHSH and CDR2 LQKENI. V shed 2 bases and J 4 bases; nucleotides not matched to a gene: 10. The DNA for the CDR3 is TGTGCCAGCTCACCAAGAGGCGGGCAGGGGGCGTACGAGCAGTACTTC. It specifies CASSPRGGQGAYEQYF.

The chain is built from TRBV3-1 (or the pseudogene TRBV3-2) and TRBJ2-7, with no clear D. Trimming stripped 3 bases from V and 3 bases from J, with 21 bases between. CDR1 is LGHDT, CDR2 YNNKEL, per germline (reference sequence). The CDR3 sequence is 17 residues long. CDR3 DNA sequence: TGTGCCAGCAGCCAGAGTCGGAGTTCTACCAGCTTCTACGAGCAGTACTTC. Protein sequence: CASSQSRSSTSFYEQYF.

This chain uses TRBV24-1 with TRBJ2-7, with TRBD1 matching over 8 bases. The J segment lost 1 base and the V segment lost 6 bases, leaving 7 bases of the junction unmatched. This CDR3 is built from 15 residues. Germline CDR1 and CDR2: KGHDR and SFDVKD. In DNA form, the CDR3 reads TGTGCCACCAGTCCGACAGGGGTCCTTTCCTACGAGCAGTACTTC. Its translation: CATSPTGVLSYEQYF.

As to this clone: This same CDR3 is encoded by further DNA sequences in the sample. CDR3 sequence: CASSATGYGYTF. The CDR3, as DNA: TGTGCCAGCAGCGCGACGGGATATGGCTACACCTTC. The V gene is TRBV9, the J gene TRBJ1-2, with unresolved D. V was pared by 3 bases and J by 5 bases, with 8 bases between. This CDR3 contains 12 residues. CDR1 SGDLS and CDR2 YYNGEE come from the germline V gene.

Of note for this clone: Other DNA sequences in the sample encode the same CDR3. The chain has TRBV12-3 or TRBV12-4 and TRBJ2-7; tentatively, D is TRBD1 (5 bases). The V end lost 6 bases, the J end lost 2 bases, and 11 bases lay between the germline ends. The CDR3 runs to 13 residues. The CDR3 sequence: CASRRTGTYEQYF. The DNA of the CDR3 is TGTGCCAGCAGAAGAACAGGTACCTACGAGCAGTACTTC.

This clone came up once. The J gene is TRBJ2-5, the V gene TRBV30, with 11 bases lining up with TRBD2. CDR3 size: 14 residues. Germline assignment: CDR1 GTSNPN and CDR2 SVGIG (reference sequence). J gave up 4 bases and V 3 bases, and 4 bases lay outside the gene matches. The CDR3 DNA follows: TGTGCCTGGAGGGACGGGACTAGCGGAGAGACCCAGTACTTC. Protein: CAWRDGTSGETQYF.

V is TRBV5-5 and J is TRBJ2-2; unclear D gene. Trimming removed 0 bases from V and 1 base from J, with 10 bases in between. CDR3 length equals 16 residues. In germline, CDR1 is SGHKS, CDR2 YYEKEE (reference sequence). CDR3 in DNA: TGTGCCAGCAGCTTGGTTGTCGGGTGGAACACCGGGGAGCTGTTTTTT. Translation gives CASSLVVGWNTGELFF.